These T cell receptor beta chains were read from a single sample in a study of shared T cell receptors in the human thymus. Profiling relied on immunoSEQ multiplex PCR, and the TCRdb table lists in-frame clones only, not all of them. Of 700,000 or so clones listed, 80% to 90% are singletons. These data also featured in a second study, about human thymus T cells.

Sequenced sample: thymocytes. These receptor sequences come from a girl under three years old with a congenital heart defect. CDR3s leave out the opening cysteine and the closing phenylalanine or tryptophan. The order of the fields is V gene, J gene, CDR3 protein.

TRBV6-5,TRBJ2-7,ASSRLKSSYEQY
TRBV2,TRBJ2-3,AATWGGSTDTQY
TRBV5-5,TRBJ2-1,ASSLTCGGQDEQF
TRBV6-1,TRBJ1-6,ASSGQGPRSSYNSPLH
TRBV5-1,TRBJ2-7,ASSSLKGPPYEQY
TRBV28,TRBJ1-2,ASSLEGDREARSNYGYT
TRBV21-1,TRBJ2-7,ASNNPGQGARGSYEQY
TRBV7-2,TRBJ1-2,ASSFPGHGYGYT
TRBV9,TRBJ2-2,ASSLTGDTGELF
TRBV5-4,TRBJ1-6,ASSLDLGLYNSPLH
TRBV4-1,TRBJ1-4,ASSQDGQSNEKLF
TRBV11-1,TRBJ2-7,ASSWARGSRAHYEQY
TRBV6-5,TRBJ2-2,ASTVGETGELF
TRBV4-3,TRBJ1-1,ASSQKIKPGTGTMNTEAF
TRBV7-9,TRBJ2-5,ASTETGTPIQETQY
TRBV13,TRBJ1-3,ASSLAGRTAPGNTIY
TRBV19,TRBJ2-7,ASSHFGLTPGGEQY
TRBV19,TRBJ1-1,ASSSGGIMNTEAF
TRBV7-6,TRBJ2-7,ASSLARQGYYEQY
TRBV7-6,TRBJ1-2,ASSQGYNYGYT
TRBV27,TRBJ1-2,ASRGTVYGYT
TRBV5-1,TRBJ2-7,ASSRLTGLAAYEQY